This TCR beta chain was identified in a study of PD-1 blockade in classical Hodgkin lymphoma. Overall study: Patients had nivolumab dosed at 3 mg/kg, delivered intravenously every 2 weeks.

This CDR3 has 15 residues. Germline CDR1 and CDR2: SGHVS and FNYEAQ. Trimming removed 5 bases from V and 6 bases from J, with 20 bases in between. The time point is: cycle 4 day 1 (C4D1), after 6 weeks of nivolumab. Brentuximab vedotin exposure varied, and every patient relapsed after autologous stem cell transplantation. Assay used: immunoSEQ multiplex PCR; TCRdb lists only in-frame clones, some missing. Here the sample spans approximately 24,000 clones, about 86% being singletons. This clonotype was obtained from a human donor with classical Hodgkin lymphoma. This material consisted of peripheral blood mononuclear cells (PBMCs), taken before the fourth cycle of nivolumab. The chain has TRBV7-6 and TRBJ2-7, with D perhaps assigned TRBD1 or TRBD2 (5 bases each). As DNA, the CDR3 is TGTGCCAGCAGCCCCTCGATTGGGACGAGGGGCGAGCAGTACTTC. It translates to CASSPSIGTRGEQYF.